This T cell receptor (beta chain) was obtained from a study of Graves' ophthalmopathy and Graves' hyperthyroidism. Study results and limitations: In predicting ophthalmopathy progression, the model reached 70.59% sensitivity and 72.22% specificity. Detection in blood was also observed for most expanded thyroid clonotypes above 0.001 frequency.

This clonotype was picked up many times. Its antigen is unidentified. RNA served as the template for amplifying TCR beta CDR3 regions. HTBI-primed first-round RT-PCR preceded second-round multiplex PCR. From the multiplex PCR reads, TCRdb called clonotypes with MiXCR, one entry per CDR3 protein. The sample contains about 620,000 distinct CDR3 sequences, roughly 20% of which appear only once. Other autoimmune diseases, uncontrolled infections, pregnancy or lactation ruled patients out of participation. The authors isolated PBMCs from 8 to 10 ml of fresh peripheral blood. V shed 7 bases and J shed 1 base, with 23 bases lying between them. There are 16 residues in the CDR3. Per the germline V gene, CDR1 is DFQATT and CDR2 is SNEGSKA (reference sequence).

Material: peripheral blood. The chain combines TRBV20-1 with TRBJ2-7; a possible D gene is TRBD2 (6 bases). This receptor was identified in a woman between 18 and 29 years old with stable Graves' hyperthyroidism. Some clones in this sample may be carry-over from other donors' samples. The CDR3 is CSGSDPGGTISYEQYF. The CDR3 DNA reads TGCAGTGGATCAGACCCAGGCGGGACGATATCCTACGAGCAGTACTTC.